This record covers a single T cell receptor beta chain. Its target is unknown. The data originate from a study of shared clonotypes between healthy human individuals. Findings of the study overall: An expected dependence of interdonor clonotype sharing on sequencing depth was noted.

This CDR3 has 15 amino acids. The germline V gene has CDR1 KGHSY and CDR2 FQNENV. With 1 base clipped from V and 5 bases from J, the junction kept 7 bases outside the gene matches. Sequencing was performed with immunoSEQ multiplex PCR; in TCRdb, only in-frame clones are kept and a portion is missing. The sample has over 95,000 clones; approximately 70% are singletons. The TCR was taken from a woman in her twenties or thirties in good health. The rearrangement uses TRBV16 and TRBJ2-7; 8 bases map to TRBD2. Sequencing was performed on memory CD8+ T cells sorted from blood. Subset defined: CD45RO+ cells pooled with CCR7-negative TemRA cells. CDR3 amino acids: CASSQLSGSEHEQYF. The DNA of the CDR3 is TGTGCCAGCAGCCAATTAAGCGGGAGTGAACACGAGCAGTACTTC.